The 4 T cell receptor beta chains below come from one sample, sequenced in a study of response to subunit inactivated influenza vaccine listed by TCRdb under 2018. Receptor amplification or capture employed RT-PCR. Sequencer: Illumina HiSeq 2500. TCRdb trimmed the raw reads at Q25, called clones with MiXCR and kept productive beta chains. Identical CDR3 proteins give one entry, which carries the most common genes and DNA. The sample records about 570,000 distinct CDR3 sequences, around 11% of which are singletons. 11% of the sample lies in the top ten. These data were likewise used in another study, on T cells expressing NK-cell markers. Taken from the second paper: TCR beta cDNA libraries were prepared using 5'RACE template switching, which introduced a universal primer site and unique molecular identifiers.

The sample here was PBMCs from blood, taken on the day of vaccination. These receptors came from a man aged 50-59 years who received an inactivated influenza vaccine. Donor details come from another sample of the same person, matched by shared clones.

The chain has TRBV6-2 or TRBV6-3 and TRBJ2-7; 7 bases map to TRBD1. This CDR3 has 14 amino acids. CDR1 MNHEY and CDR2 SVGEGT come from the germline V gene. V was clipped by 5 bases and J by 0 bases; unmatched bases: 4. The CDR3 coding sequence is TGTGCCAGCAGTAAGACAGGGAGCTCCTACGAGCAGTACTTC. This sequence encodes CASSKTGSSYEQYF.

This clonotype appeared a few times. J is TRBJ1-6 and V is TRBV10-3, with no clear D. Germline CDR1 is ENHRY and CDR2 is SYGVKD. The CDR3 contains 17 residues. V was trimmed by 3 bases and J by 0 bases, leaving 12 bases between them. The CDR3 is CAISDLGISSYNSPLHF. CDR3 in DNA: TGTGCCATCAGTGATCTGGGCATCAGCTCCTATAATTCACCCCTCCACTTT.

This clonotype was counted once. This chain joins TRBV5-5 and TRBJ2-1; 8 bases agree with TRBD2. The CDR3 consists of 15 residues. V shed 3 bases, J shed 5 bases, and the junction held 7 bases outside the gene matches. Germline loops: CDR1 SGHKS, CDR2 YYEKEE (reference sequence). The CDR3 DNA reads TGTGCCAGCAGCTATATAGCGGGGAAACACAATGAGCAGTTCTTC. This codes for CASSYIAGKHNEQFF.

There are many counts of this clonotype. This chain joins TRBV5-1 and TRBJ2-7; possibly TRBD1 or TRBD2 for D (5 bases each). With 1 base removed from V and 7 bases from J, the gap between germline ends came to 15 bases. The germline V gene has CDR1 SGHRS and CDR2 YFSETQ. The CDR3 covers 14 residues. The CDR3 reads CASSLPGTMGEQYF. CDR3 in DNA: TGCGCCAGCAGCTTGCCTGGGACGATGGGGGAGCAGTACTTC.